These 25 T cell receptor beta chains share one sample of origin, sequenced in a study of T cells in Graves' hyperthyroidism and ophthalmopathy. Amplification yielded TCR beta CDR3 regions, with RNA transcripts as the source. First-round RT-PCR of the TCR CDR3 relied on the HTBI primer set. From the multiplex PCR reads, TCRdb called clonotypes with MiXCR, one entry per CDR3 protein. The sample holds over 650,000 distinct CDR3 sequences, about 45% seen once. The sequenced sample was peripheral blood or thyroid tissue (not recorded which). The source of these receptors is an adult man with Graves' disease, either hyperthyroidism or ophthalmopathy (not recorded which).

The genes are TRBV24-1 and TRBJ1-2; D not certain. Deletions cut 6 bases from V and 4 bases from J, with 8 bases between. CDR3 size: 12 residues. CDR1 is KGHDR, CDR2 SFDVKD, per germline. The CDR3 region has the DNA TGTGCCACCAGTAAGGGTTTCTATGGCTACACCTTC. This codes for CATSKGFYGYTF.

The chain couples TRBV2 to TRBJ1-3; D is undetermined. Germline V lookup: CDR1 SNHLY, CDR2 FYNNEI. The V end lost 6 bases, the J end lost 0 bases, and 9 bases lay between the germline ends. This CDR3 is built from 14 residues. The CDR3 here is CASRVDNSGNTIYF. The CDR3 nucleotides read TGTGCCAGCAGAGTTGACAACTCTGGAAACACCATATATTTT.

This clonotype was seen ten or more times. CDR3 protein: CATSREGAYEQYF. In nucleotides, the CDR3 is TGTGCCACCAGCAGAGAGGGTGCCTACGAGCAGTACTTC. This rearrangement joins TRBV15 to TRBJ2-7; the D is unclear. From germline, CDR1 is LNHNV and CDR2 YYDKDF (reference sequence). This CDR3 has 13 residues. Deletions cut 0 bases from V and 2 bases from J, with 5 bases between. The entire variable domain, with the rest obtained from reference TRBV15 and TRBJ2-7, is as follows: DAMVIQNPRYQVTQFGKPVTLSCSQTLNHNVMYWYQQKSSQAPKLLFHYYDKDFNNEADTPDNFQSRRPNTSFCFLDIRSPGLGDTAMYLCATSREGAYEQYFGPGTRLTVT.

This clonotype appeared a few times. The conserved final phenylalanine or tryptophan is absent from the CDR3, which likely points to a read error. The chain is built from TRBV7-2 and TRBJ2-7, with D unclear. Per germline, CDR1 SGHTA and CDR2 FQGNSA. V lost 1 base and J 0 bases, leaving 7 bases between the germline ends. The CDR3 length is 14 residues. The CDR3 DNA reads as TGTGCCAGCAGCTTAGGTAGGAGCTCCTACGAGCAGTACCTC. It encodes CASSLGRSSYEQYL.

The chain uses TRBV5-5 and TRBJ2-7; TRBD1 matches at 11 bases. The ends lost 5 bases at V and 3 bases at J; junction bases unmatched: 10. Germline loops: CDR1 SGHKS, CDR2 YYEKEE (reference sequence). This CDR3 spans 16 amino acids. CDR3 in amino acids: CASSTPRDRGDYEQYF. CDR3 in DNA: TGTGCCAGCAGTACCCCCCGGGACAGGGGGGACTACGAGCAGTACTTC.

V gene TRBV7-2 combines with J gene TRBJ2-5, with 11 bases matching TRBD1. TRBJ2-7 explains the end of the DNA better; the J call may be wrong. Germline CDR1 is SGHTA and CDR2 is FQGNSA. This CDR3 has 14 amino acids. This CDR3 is CASSSDRGHDEQYF. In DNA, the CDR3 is TGTGCCAGCAGCTCGGACAGGGGGCATGACGAGCAGTACTTC.

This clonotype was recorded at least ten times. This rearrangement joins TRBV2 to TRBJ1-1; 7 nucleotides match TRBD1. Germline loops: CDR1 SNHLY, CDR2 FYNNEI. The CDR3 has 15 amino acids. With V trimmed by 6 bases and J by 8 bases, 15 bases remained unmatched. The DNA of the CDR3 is TGTGCCAGCAGCTCATCTCGGGGTGACAGGGCGGAAGCTTTCTTT. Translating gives CASSSSRGDRAEAFF.

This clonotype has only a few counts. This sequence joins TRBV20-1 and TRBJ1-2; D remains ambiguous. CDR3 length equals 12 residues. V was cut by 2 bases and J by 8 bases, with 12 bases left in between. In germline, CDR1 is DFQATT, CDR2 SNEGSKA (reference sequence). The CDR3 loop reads CSARKGMEGYTF. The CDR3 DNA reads TGCAGTGCTAGAAAAGGGATGGAGGGCTACACCTTC.

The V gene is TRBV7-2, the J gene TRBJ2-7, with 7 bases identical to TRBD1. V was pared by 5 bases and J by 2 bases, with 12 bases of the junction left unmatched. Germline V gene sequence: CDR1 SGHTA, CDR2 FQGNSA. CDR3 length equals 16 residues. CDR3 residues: CASSPQGVYSTYEQYF. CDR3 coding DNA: TGTGCCAGCAGCCCCCAGGGGGTGTACTCAACCTACGAGCAGTACTTC. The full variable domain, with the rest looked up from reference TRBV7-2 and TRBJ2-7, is GAGVSQSPSNKVTEKGKDVELRCDPISGHTALYWYRQSLGQGLEFLIYFQGNSAPDKSGLPSDRFSAERTGGSVSTLTIQRTQQEDSAVYLCASSPQGVYSTYEQYFGPGTRLTVT.

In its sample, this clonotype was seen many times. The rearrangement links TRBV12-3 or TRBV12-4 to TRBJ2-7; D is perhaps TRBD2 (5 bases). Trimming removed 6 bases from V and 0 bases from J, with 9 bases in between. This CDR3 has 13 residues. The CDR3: CASSLGASYEQYF. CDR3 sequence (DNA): TGTGCCAGCAGCTTGGGAGCCTCCTACGAGCAGTACTTC.

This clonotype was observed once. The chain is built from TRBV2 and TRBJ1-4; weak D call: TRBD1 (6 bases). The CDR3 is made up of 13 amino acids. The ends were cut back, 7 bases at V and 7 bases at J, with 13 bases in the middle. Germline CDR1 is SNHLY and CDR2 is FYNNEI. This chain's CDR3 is CASTKGVTEKLFF. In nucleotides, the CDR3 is TGTGCCAGCACTAAGGGGGTCACTGAAAAACTGTTTTTT.

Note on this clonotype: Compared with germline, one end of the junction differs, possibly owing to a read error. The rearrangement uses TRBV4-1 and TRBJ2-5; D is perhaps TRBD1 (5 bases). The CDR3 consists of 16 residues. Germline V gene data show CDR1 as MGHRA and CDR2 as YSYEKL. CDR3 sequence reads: CVSSQASGQGRETQYF. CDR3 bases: TGCGTCAGCAGCCAAGCGTCCGGCCAGGGTCGGGAGACCCAGTACTTC.

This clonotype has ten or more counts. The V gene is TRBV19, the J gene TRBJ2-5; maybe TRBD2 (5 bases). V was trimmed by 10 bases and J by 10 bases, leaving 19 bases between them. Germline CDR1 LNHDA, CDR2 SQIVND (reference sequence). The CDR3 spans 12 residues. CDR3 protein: CATLGEGLIQYF. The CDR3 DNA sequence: TGTGCCACTCTCGGCGAGGGTCTGATCCAGTACTTC.

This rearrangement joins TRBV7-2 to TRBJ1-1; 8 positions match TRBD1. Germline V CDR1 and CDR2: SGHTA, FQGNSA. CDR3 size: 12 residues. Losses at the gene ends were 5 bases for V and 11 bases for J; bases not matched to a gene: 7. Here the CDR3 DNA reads TGTGCCAGCAGCCTTGGGACAGGATTTGCTTTCTTT. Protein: CASSLGTGFAFF.

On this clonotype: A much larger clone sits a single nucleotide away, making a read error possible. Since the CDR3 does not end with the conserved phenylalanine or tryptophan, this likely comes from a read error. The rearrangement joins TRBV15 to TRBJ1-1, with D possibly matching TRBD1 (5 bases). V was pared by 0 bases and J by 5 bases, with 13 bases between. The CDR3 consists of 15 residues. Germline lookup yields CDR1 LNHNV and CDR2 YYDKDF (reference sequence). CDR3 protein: CATSREKGLGTEAFL. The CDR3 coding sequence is TGTGCCACCAGCAGAGAAAAGGGGTTAGGTACTGAAGCTTTCCTT.

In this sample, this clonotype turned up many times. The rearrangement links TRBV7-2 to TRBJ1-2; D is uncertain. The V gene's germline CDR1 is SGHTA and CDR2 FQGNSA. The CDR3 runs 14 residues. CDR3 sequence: CAVASAPETYGYTF. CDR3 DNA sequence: TGTGCAGTTGCGTCCGCCCCCGAGACGTATGGCTACACCTTC.

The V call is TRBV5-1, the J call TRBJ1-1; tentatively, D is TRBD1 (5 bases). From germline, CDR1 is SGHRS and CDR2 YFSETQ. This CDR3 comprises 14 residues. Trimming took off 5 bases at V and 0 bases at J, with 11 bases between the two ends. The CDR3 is CASRSQVMNTEAFF. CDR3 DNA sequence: TGCGCCAGCAGGTCACAGGTTATGAACACTGAAGCTTTCTTT.

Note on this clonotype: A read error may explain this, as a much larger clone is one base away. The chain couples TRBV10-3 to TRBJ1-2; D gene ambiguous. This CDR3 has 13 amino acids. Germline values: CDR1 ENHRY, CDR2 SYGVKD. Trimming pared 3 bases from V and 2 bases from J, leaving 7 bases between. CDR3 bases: TGTGCCATCAGTGATAGCAGGAACTATGGCTACACCTTC. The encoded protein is CAISDSRNYGYTF.

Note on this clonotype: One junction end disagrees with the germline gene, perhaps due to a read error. CDR3 nucleotide sequence: TGTGCCTGGAAGTTGGGAGGTGGTGGCTACACCTTC. Protein product: CAWKLGGGGYTF. The chain joins TRBV29-1 to TRBJ1-2; D is undetermined. The CDR3 is 12 amino acids. Germline V gene data show CDR1 as SQVTM and CDR2 as ANQGSEA.

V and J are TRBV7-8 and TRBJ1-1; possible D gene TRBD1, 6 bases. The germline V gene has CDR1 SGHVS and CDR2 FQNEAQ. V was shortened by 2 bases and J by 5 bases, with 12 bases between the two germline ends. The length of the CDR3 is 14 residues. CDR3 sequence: CASSLRYRVTEAFF. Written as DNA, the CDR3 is TGTGCCAGCAGCTTAAGGTACAGGGTTACTGAAGCTTTCTTT.

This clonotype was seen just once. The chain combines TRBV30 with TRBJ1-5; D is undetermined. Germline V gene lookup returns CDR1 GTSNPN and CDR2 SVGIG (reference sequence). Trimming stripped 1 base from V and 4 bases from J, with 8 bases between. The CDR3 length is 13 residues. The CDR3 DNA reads TGTGCCTGGAGTGGGGGAGGGAATCAGCCCCAGCATTTT. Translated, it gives CAWSGGGNQPQHF.

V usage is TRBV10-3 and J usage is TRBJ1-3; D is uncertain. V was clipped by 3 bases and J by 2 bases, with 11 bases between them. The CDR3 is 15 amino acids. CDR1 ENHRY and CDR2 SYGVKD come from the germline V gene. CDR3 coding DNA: TGTGCCATCAGTGAACCCGCCGGGGCTGGAAACACCATATATTTT. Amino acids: CAISEPAGAGNTIYF.

CDR3 amino acids: CASSLTTGDEQYF. The CDR3 DNA is TGTGCCAGCAGCTTGACGACAGGGGACGAGCAGTACTTC. The chain carries TRBV7-9 and TRBJ2-7; 8 positions match TRBD1. V trimming: 3 bases; J trimming: 5 bases; junction bases outside the gene matches: 3. This CDR3 is 13 amino acids long. CDR1 and CDR2 (germline): SEHNR, FQNEAQ (reference sequence).

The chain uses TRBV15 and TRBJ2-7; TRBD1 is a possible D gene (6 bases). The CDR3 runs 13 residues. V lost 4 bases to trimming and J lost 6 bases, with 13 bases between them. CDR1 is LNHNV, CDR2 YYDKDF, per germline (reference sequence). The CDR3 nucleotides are TGTGCCACCAGCATCTCGGACAGTGCCGAGCAGTACTTC. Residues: CATSISDSAEQYF.

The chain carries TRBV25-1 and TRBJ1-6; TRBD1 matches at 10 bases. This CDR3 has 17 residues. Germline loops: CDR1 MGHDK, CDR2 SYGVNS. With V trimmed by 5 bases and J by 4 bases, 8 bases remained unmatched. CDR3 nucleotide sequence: TGTGCCAGCAGTCCGTCGACAGGGGGCTTTTATAATTCACCCCTCCACTTT. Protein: CASSPSTGGFYNSPLHF.